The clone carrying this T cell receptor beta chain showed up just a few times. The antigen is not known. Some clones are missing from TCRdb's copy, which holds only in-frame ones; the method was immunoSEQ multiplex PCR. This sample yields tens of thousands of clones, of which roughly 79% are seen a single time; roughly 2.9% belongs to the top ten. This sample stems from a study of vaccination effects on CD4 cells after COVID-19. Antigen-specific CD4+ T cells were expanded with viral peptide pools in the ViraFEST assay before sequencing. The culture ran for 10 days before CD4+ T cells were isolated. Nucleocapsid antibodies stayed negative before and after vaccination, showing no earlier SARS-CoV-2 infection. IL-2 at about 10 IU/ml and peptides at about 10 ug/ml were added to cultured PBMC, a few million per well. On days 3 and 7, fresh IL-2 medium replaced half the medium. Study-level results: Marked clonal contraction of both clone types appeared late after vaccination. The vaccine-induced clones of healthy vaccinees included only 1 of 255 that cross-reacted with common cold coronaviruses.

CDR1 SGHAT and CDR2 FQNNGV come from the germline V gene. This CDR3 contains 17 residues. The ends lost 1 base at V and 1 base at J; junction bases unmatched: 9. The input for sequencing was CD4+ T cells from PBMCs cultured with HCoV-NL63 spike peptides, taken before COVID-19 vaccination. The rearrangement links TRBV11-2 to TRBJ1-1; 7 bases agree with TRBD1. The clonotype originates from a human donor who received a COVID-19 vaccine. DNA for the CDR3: TGTGCCAGCAGCTTAGGAGTCATAGGGGGCCGGAACACTGAAGCTTTCTTT. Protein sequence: CASSLGVIGGRNTEAFF.